This T cell receptor (beta chain) is drawn from a study of Graves' ophthalmopathy and Graves' hyperthyroidism. Trimming at V came to 10 bases and at J to 9 bases, leaving 8 bases not matched to a gene. CDR1 and CDR2 from the germline V gene are ENHRY and SYGVKD. The CDR3 length is 12 residues. Hyperthyroidism patients, all newly diagnosed, had under 2 months' duration and ages of 18 to 65. The TCR beta CDR3 regions underwent amplification from RNA transcripts. Second-round multiplex PCR followed a first-round RT-PCR using HTBI primers. A single record per CDR3 protein comes from TCRdb applying MiXCR to the multiplex PCR reads. The sample lists about 24,000 distinct CDR3 sequences, around 50% occurring once.

The chain couples TRBV10-3 to TRBJ2-1, with 8 bases lining up with TRBD1. The source is an adult woman with stable Graves' hyperthyroidism. The sample taken for sequencing was peripheral blood. Here the CDR3 DNA reads TGTGCCAGCTTGGCAGGGGGCACTGAGCAGTTCTTC. Encoded protein: CASLAGGTEQFF.